This is a list of T cell receptor beta chains from one sample in a study of T cell repertoires in ileal Crohn's disease. Profiling relied on immunoSEQ multiplex PCR, and the TCRdb table lists in-frame clones only, not all of them. Seen here are about 10,000 clones, more than 60% observed once, and the top ten hold approximately 15%. Input material: ileal tissue. These receptors came from an adult with Crohn's disease. CDR3s include the opening cysteine and the closing phenylalanine or tryptophan. The D gene is left open where the match is weak. Part of the rows lack a size; the others show once, few, many or a class for expanded clones.

TRBV4-3	once	-	TRBJ1-5	TGCGCCAGCAGCCAAGAGGGCAGCAATCAGCCCCAGCATTTT	CASSQEGSNQPQHF
TRBV29-1	-	TRBD1	TRBJ1-2	TGCAGCGTCCGCCGGCAGGGGGCGATTAGGTATGGCTACACCTTC	CSVRRQGAIRYGYTF
TRBV7-2	-	-	TRBJ2-7	TGTGCCAGCAGCTTAGTGGGGGCCGGGGTTCCTGGCGAGCAGTACTTC	CASSLVGAGVPGEQYF
TRBV21-1	few	-	TRBJ1-1	TGTGCCAGCAGCACAACGGACAGCAACACTGAAGCTTTCTTT	CASSTTDSNTEAFF
TRBV7-2	-	TRBD1	TRBJ2-7	TGTGCCAGCAGCTTAGGACAGGGCCTCTACGAGCAGTACTTC	CASSLGQGLYEQYF
TRBV11-2	-	-	TRBJ2-5	TGTGCCAGCAGCTTTGGGGGGGCCAAAGAGACCCAGTACTTC	CASSFGGAKETQYF
TRBV7-2	once	-	TRBJ1-1	TGTGCCAGCACCGCCCAAACAGGGACCAACACTGAAGCTTTCTTT	CASTAQTGTNTEAFF
TRBV6-1	-	TRBD2	TRBJ2-1	TGTGCCAGCAGTGAACTAGCGGGGGGGTACAATGAGCAGTTCTTC	CASSELAGGYNEQFF
TRBV2	medium-sized	-	TRBJ1-2	TGTGCCAGCAGTGAGGTCAGGGTCTATGGCTACACCTTC	CASSEVRVYGYTF
TRBV4-1	-	TRBD2	TRBJ2-1	TGCGCCAGCAGCCAAGCCGGGGGGTCCTACAATGAGCAGTTCTTC	CASSQAGGSYNEQFF
TRBV5-1	-	-	TRBJ1-4	TGCGCCAGCAGCTTTAACTCAGACAGCCCTAATGAAAAACTGTTTTTT	CASSFNSDSPNEKLFF
TRBV2	medium-sized	-	TRBJ1-2	TGTGCCAGCAGTGAAGGGAGGGGATATGGCTACACCTTC	CASSEGRGYGYTF
TRBV12-5	-	-	TRBJ1-5	TGTGCTAGCAGCCAGGAGGGGAACCAGCCCCAGCATTTT	CASSQEGNQPQHF
TRBV21-1	few	-	TRBJ2-2	TGTGCCAGCAGCAAAGAACAGGCACTCAAGAACACCGGGGAGCTGTTTTTT	CASSKEQALKNTGELFF
TRBV6-5	-	-	TRBJ1-5	TGTGCCCCCAGTCGGGGATGGCAGCCCCAGCATTTT	CAPSRGWQPQHF
TRBV6-6	-	-	TRBJ1-5	TGTGCCAGCAGTCTTCAGGGAAAGGGGCACAATCAGCCCCAGCATTTT	CASSLQGKGHNQPQHF
TRBV6-1	-	-	TRBJ1-5	TGTGCCAGCAGTCGGGGAGACGGCAATCAGCCCCAGCATTTT	CASSRGDGNQPQHF
TRBV5-1	-	TRBD2	TRBJ2-3	TGCGCCAGCAGCTTGGTATGGACTAGCGGGGGAGGCACAGATACGCAGTATTTT	CASSLVWTSGGGTDTQYF
TRBV7-2	-	-	TRBJ2-7	TGTGCCAGCAGCTTAGTGGTAGTCTCCTACGAGCAGTACTTC	CASSLVVVSYEQYF
TRBV2	-	-	TRBJ2-2	TGTGCCAGCAGTGAACAGGGGGGTTCCGGGGAGCTGTTTTTT	CASSEQGGSGELFF
TRBV4-3	-	-	TRBJ1-1	TGCGCCAGCAGCCAAGACGCGAGGGCGTGGAACACTGAAGCTTTCTTT	CASSQDARAWNTEAFF
TRBV9	-	-	TRBJ2-3	TGTGCCAGCAGCGTCGGAGGGGGGGGAGATACGCAGTATTTT	CASSVGGGGDTQYF
TRBV6-5	-	-	TRBJ1-3	TGTGCCAGCAGTCTAGGATATGGAAACACCATATATTTT	CASSLGYGNTIYF
TRBV5-4	-	TRBD1	TRBJ1-2	TGTGCCAGCAGCCAGGGACAGGGAGGCTATGGCTACACCTTC	CASSQGQGGYGYTF
TRBV5-6	-	-	TRBJ1-1	TGTGCCAGCAGCTTGGTCTGGAAGGGGACTGAAGCTTTCTTT	CASSLVWKGTEAFF
TRBV13	-	TRBD1	TRBJ2-2	TGTGCCAGCAGCCCTGGACAGGGGGACACCGGGGAGCTGTTTTTT	CASSPGQGDTGELFF
TRBV10-3	-	-	TRBJ1-6	TGTGCCATCAGTGACCGGGGGGGGTTGGAGTCACCCCTCCACTTT	CAISDRGGLESPLHF
TRBV10-3	-	TRBD2	TRBJ2-3	TGTGCCGTCAGGAACTCGCGGGGGGGCCTGGATACGCAGTATTTT	CAVRNSRGGLDTQYF
TRBV4-1	medium-sized	TRBD2	TRBJ2-2	TGCGCCAGCAGCCTTCGGACTAGCGGGGACACCGGGGAGCTGTTTTTT	CASSLRTSGDTGELFF